This T cell receptor (beta chain) appears in the sequencing data of a study of identical twins' blood T cells (dated by TCRdb to between 2011 and 2013). The study in broad terms: Approximately 51 million Illumina reads were obtained across approximately 12 libraries, comprising six alpha-chain and six beta-chain libraries. To assess how genetics influences repertoire formation, the study used next-generation sequencing to compare the TCR alpha and beta chain repertoires of three pairs of monozygous twins. Study-level results and caveats: How many CDR3 clonotypes two donors shared depended mainly on the product of their cloneset sizes, and the twins did not clearly stray from this trend. Independent studies were stated to be required to validate the proposed role of the TCRalpha J segment in MHC recognition during thymic selection. Looking at the most abundant TCRbeta clonotypes, every donor had more CDR3 sequences in common with her twin than with unrelated donors. V gene usage was reported to be markedly more similar within twin pairs than between unrelated donors, even among non-selected out-of-frame TCRbeta clonotypes. Because the twins were raised together, environmental influences could not be ruled out as an explanation for the similarity between twins.

Library generation was performed with 5' RACE. The run used an Illumina Genome Analyzer IIx. RNA-based TCR cDNA libraries were prepared by a previously described protocol with several modifications. To prevent cross-contamination, sample-specific barcodes were introduced on both ends of each TCR cDNA library during cDNA synthesis and amplification. The source study handled its data this way. Each individual had between about 100,000 and nearly 550,000 identified clonotypes, and each library contained roughly 2.2 to 4 million CDR3-containing reads. After reads with improper barcode index combinations were thrown out, a cloneset for each library was built using the MiTCR software. MiTCR filtered or rescued low-quality reads and corrected PCR and sequencing errors when assembling CDR3 clonotypes. Artificial out-of-frame clonotypes were mapped to in-frame sequences, with one indel allowed in the CDR3, and then removed. Similarity in V and J gene usage between donors was calculated as the Jensen-Shannon divergence divided by the mean entropy. The public sequencing data were trimmed at Q25 with fastp and processed into clonotypes with MiXCR by TCRdb, which kept only in-frame beta chains. Identical CDR3 proteins give one entry, which carries the most common genes and DNA. What appears here as the V and J calls and clone size reflects TCRdb's work, not the paper's. For this sample the table gives a few hundred thousand distinct CDR3 sequences, of which about 28% were detected only once. Roughly 6.1% of the sample is taken by the ten largest.

Note on this clonotype: The specificity of this receptor is unknown. No much larger clonotype is one base removed from it; base qualities were not supplied.

The donors were six healthy women who made up three monozygous twin pairs. All three twin pairs had been raised together and were thought likely to have encountered the same vaccines and infectious agents. TCR cDNA libraries were prepared from RNA that was isolated from peripheral blood mononuclear cells. According to the germline V gene (reference sequence), CDR1 reads DFQATT and CDR2 reads SNEGSKA. There are 15 amino acids in the CDR3, from cysteine to phenylalanine inclusive. Only CDR3 DNA is held: 45 bases, read in frame from base 1. V is cut by 0 bases and J by 1 base, and the space between the germline ends is 12 bases.

This receptor was obtained from a woman aged 18-49 years in good health. The sequence is built from TRBV20-1 and TRBJ1-1; there is no confident call for the D gene. The material sequenced was PBMCs. The CDR3 region reads CSARDPTASNTEAFF. The bases are TGCAGTGCTAGAGATCCCACAGCTTCGAACACTGAAGCTTTCTTT.